This T cell receptor (beta chain) was profiled in a study of graft-versus-host responses after intestinal transplantation. Whole-study context: Grafts that recipients had were multivisceral, liver-intestinal, or isolated intestinal transplants.

The method was immunoSEQ multiplex PCR; TCRdb's version includes in-frame clones alone and lacks a portion of them. The table has tens of thousands of clones, around 92% seen once; the top ten hold 2% to 3%. Concerning this clone itself: As yet, its antigen is unknown.

Whole-study findings and limits: Subjects displaying graft-donor T cell macrochimerism possessed elevated graft-versus-host to host-versus-graft clonal ratios inside allografts. GvH clone levels peaked in circulation, and this peak was associated with early post-transplant HvG declines. GvH clones occurred in recipient marrow; some first appeared in ileum or blood.

This sequence originates from a human donor who received an intestinal transplant. Sequences were derived from unstimulated CD8+ T cells sorted from spleen or lymph node cells, sampled before intestinal transplant.

Here the CDR3 DNA reads TGTGCCAGCAGTTTAAGAGCTAGACCAGATACGCAGTATTTT. This codes for CASSLRARPDTQYF. The chain links TRBV27 to TRBJ2-3; unclear D gene. V dropped 2 bases and J dropped 4 bases, with 10 bases sitting between them. CDR1 MNHEY and CDR2 SMNVEV come from the germline V gene (reference sequence). The CDR3 loop spans 14 amino acids.